The 19 T cell receptor beta chains listed next were all sequenced from one sample in a study of liver allograft versus peripheral blood T cells (dated by TCRdb to the early 2020s). In the study overall: The study compared the T cell receptor repertoires present in transplanted livers with the repertoires present in the peripheral blood of liver transplant recipients.

Sequencing used an Illumina MiSeq. TCRdb ran its own pipeline on the public reads, namely fastp trimming at Q25 and MiXCR clone calling, and kept in-frame beta chains. Entries are consolidated by CDR3 protein sequence, retaining the most common genes and DNA. The sample table holds just over 6,500 distinct CDR3 sequences, of which 15% to 20% were seen once. In total, the top ten clones hold about 3% of the sample. The receptors here all came from a human patient who had a liver transplant. Following a transplant, some T cells may be graft donor cells, not patient cells.

The table lists this clonotype with a few counts. The chain links TRBV9 to TRBJ1-1; 7 bases are shared with TRBD1. The CDR3 loop spans 13 amino acids. V gave up 5 bases and J gave up 8 bases; unmatched junction bases: 9. Germline V gives CDR1 SGDLS, CDR2 YYNGEE. CDR3 nucleotides: TGTGCCAGCAGTGTGGACAGGCTCGGGGAAGCTTTCTTT. Amino acids: CASSVDRLGEAFF.

Sample share makes this clonotype medium-sized. This CDR3 reads CASSIGQDSNYGYTF. For the CDR3, the DNA is TGTGCCAGTAGTATAGGACAGGACAGTAACTATGGCTACACCTTC. V usage is TRBV19 and J usage is TRBJ1-2; D possibly corresponds to TRBD1 (6 bases). Deletions cut 1 base from V and 1 base from J, with 10 bases between. The CDR3 has 15 residues. Germline V gene sequence: CDR1 LNHDA, CDR2 SQIVND (reference sequence).

In its sample, this clonotype is medium-sized. The V gene is TRBV7-9, the J gene TRBJ2-1; D is perhaps TRBD1 (5 bases). CDR3 length: 14 residues. V was clipped by 5 bases and J by 2 bases, with 10 bases between them. The germline V gene encodes CDR1 SEHNR and CDR2 FQNEAQ (reference sequence). CDR3 protein: CASSVTATYNEQFF. The CDR3 region has the DNA TGTGCCAGCAGCGTGACAGCAACCTACAATGAGCAGTTCTTC.

Only a few counts were recorded for this clonotype. This chain joins TRBV5-1 and TRBJ2-3; 8 nucleotides line up with TRBD2. This CDR3 contains 16 residues. The trim removed 0 bases at V and 1 base at J, leaving 4 bases unmatched. Germline CDR1 is SGHRS and CDR2 is YFSETQ. The CDR3 region is CASSLEISGGTDTQYF. CDR3 nucleotide sequence: TGCGCCAGCAGCTTGGAAATTAGCGGGGGCACAGATACGCAGTATTTT. The complete variable domain, with remaining parts taken from reference TRBV5-1 and TRBJ2-3, reads KAGVTQTPRYLIKTRGQQVTLSCSPISGHRSVSWYQQTPGQGLQFLFEYFSETQRNKGNFPGRFSGRQFSNSRSEMNVSTLELGDSALYLCASSLEISGGTDTQYFGPGTRLTVL.

By sample share, this clonotype is medium-sized. The chain recombines TRBV7-9 with TRBJ1-2, with D possibly matching TRBD1 (5 bases). V was trimmed by 5 bases and J by 4 bases, leaving 14 bases between them. CDR3 length: 14 amino acids. Germline loops: CDR1 SEHNR, CDR2 FQNEAQ (reference sequence). The CDR3 sequence: CASSPEGEFYGYTF. The CDR3 DNA is TGTGCCAGCAGCCCTGAAGGGGAATTCTATGGCTACACCTTC.

The table lists this clonotype with a few counts. The chain has TRBV3-1 and TRBJ1-3, with D maybe TRBD1 (5 bases). Trimming cost V 3 bases and J 6 bases, with 9 bases left between them. Germline V gene lookup returns CDR1 LGHDT and CDR2 YNNKEL (reference sequence). CDR3 length: 13 residues. The CDR3, as DNA: TGTGCCAGCAGCCAGGGGCTTGTAAACACCATATATTTT. It yields the protein CASSQGLVNTIYF.

The J gene is TRBJ1-3, the V gene TRBV12-5; D remains ambiguous. Germline CDR1 reads LGHNT; CDR2 reads FRNRAP. V was cut by 5 bases and J by 0 bases, with 11 bases left in between. This CDR3 has 15 amino acids. CDR3: CASGPLPSSGNTIYF. The CDR3 DNA follows: TGTGCTAGTGGTCCCCTCCCCAGCTCTGGAAACACCATATATTTT.

V gene TRBV20-1 combines with J gene TRBJ2-2, with D hard to call. The CDR3 loop spans 15 amino acids. V dropped 3 bases and J dropped 6 bases, with 17 bases sitting between them. CDR1 is DFQATT, CDR2 SNEGSKA, per germline (reference sequence). As DNA, the CDR3 is TGCAGTGCTAGTCTAGACCGAGCGTTTTCCGGGGAGCTGTTTTTT. Encoded protein: CSASLDRAFSGELFF.

The chain recombines TRBV9 with TRBJ1-4; weak D call: TRBD1 (5 bases). CDR3 length: 15 residues. The ends were cut back, 3 bases at V and 6 bases at J, with 15 bases in the middle. Germline V gene sequence: CDR1 SGDLS, CDR2 YYNGEE. The CDR3 DNA reads TGTGCCAGCAGCGCTAACGGGGAAGGGGATGAAAAACTGTTTTTT. The encoded protein is CASSANGEGDEKLFF. The variable domain in full, completed from reference TRBV9 and TRBJ1-4, reads DSGVTQTPKHLITATGQRVTLRCSPRSGDLSVYWYQQSLDQGLQFLIQYYNGEERAKGNILERFSAQQFPDLHSELNLSSLELGDSALYFCASSANGEGDEKLFFGSGTQLSVL.

This clonotype rates as medium-sized. This rearrangement joins TRBV5-4 to TRBJ1-2; 7 bases align to TRBD1. The J segment lost 7 bases and the V segment lost 0 bases, leaving 3 bases of the junction unmatched. There are 13 residues in the CDR3. Germline V gives CDR1 SGHNT, CDR2 YYREEE (reference sequence). The CDR3 DNA sequence: TGTGCCAGCAGCTTGGAACAGGGGTCTGGCTACACCTTC. Its translation: CASSLEQGSGYTF.

This clonotype was counted once. CDR3 nucleotide sequence: TGTGCCAGCACCCATTGGGAGCAGTATGGCTACACCTTC. This sequence encodes CASTHWEQYGYTF. This chain connects TRBV12-3 or TRBV12-4 to TRBJ1-2; D call uncertain. The V end was cut by 7 bases, the J end by 5 bases, with 14 bases between. This CDR3 is 13 amino acids long.

About this clonotype itself: A read error may be the cause here, since a much bigger clone is one base away. The conserved closing phenylalanine or tryptophan is absent in this CDR3, likely reflecting a read error. V usage is TRBV29-1 and J usage is TRBJ2-3, with unresolved D. Germline V gene sequence: CDR1 SQVTM, CDR2 ANQGSEA. The CDR3 loop spans 11 amino acids. V was cut by 5 bases and J by 3 bases, with 6 bases left in between. The CDR3 spells CSVSSTDTQYL. In nucleotides, the CDR3 is TGCAGCGTTTCTTCGACAGATACGCAGTATCTT.

This chain links TRBV20-1 with TRBJ2-1; D tentatively fits TRBD1 or TRBD2 (5 bases each). This CDR3 contains 15 residues. Deletions cut 5 bases from V and 5 bases from J, with 19 bases between. The germline gives CDR1 DFQATT, CDR2 SNEGSKA (reference sequence). The CDR3 region has the DNA TGCAGTGCTCCGCATGCAACGAGGGGCGACAATGAGCAGTTCTTC. Its translation is CSAPHATRGDNEQFF.

This CDR3 reads CSANRNTEAFF. The CDR3 DNA follows: TGCAGTGCTAACAGGAACACTGAAGCTTTCTTT. The chain carries TRBV20-1 and TRBJ1-1, with no clear D. V was pared by 4 bases and J by 1 base, with 4 bases between. Germline V gene sequence: CDR1 DFQATT, CDR2 SNEGSKA (reference sequence). The CDR3 length is 11 residues.

In its sample, this clonotype is medium-sized. The chain is built from TRBV27 and TRBJ2-1, with D possibly TRBD2 on 6 matching bases. V dropped 2 bases and J dropped 4 bases, with 12 bases sitting between them. Germline V CDR1 and CDR2: MNHEY, SMNVEV (reference sequence). The CDR3 is 15 amino acids. The CDR3 loop reads CASSLNRDSYNEQFF. CDR3 in DNA: TGTGCCAGCAGTTTAAACCGGGACTCATACAATGAGCAGTTCTTC.

This clonotype was recorded a few times. The chain uses TRBV7-9 and TRBJ2-3; 11 nucleotides agree with TRBD2. Germline V gives CDR1 SEHNR, CDR2 FQNEAQ (reference sequence). The CDR3 loop spans 16 amino acids. V gave up 2 bases and J gave up 1 base; unmatched junction bases: 2. This CDR3 reads CASSLPTSGGTDTQYF. The DNA of the CDR3 is TGTGCCAGCAGCTTACCGACTAGCGGGGGCACAGATACGCAGTATTTT.

CDR3 sequence: CASSPRTSGRWETQYF. In DNA form, the CDR3 reads TGTGCCAGCAGCCCTCGGACTAGCGGGAGATGGGAGACCCAGTACTTC. The rearrangement uses TRBV11-2 and TRBJ2-5; 13 nucleotides agree with TRBD2. Germline trimming cut 5 bases from V and 5 bases from J; bases unmatched to any gene: 8. Germline V lookup: CDR1 SGHAT, CDR2 FQNNGV. This CDR3 has 16 amino acids.

By share, this clonotype counts as medium-sized. This CDR3 reads CSVENSLNTEAFF. CDR3 in DNA: TGCAGCGTTGAGAACAGCCTAAACACTGAAGCTTTCTTT. The rearrangement links TRBV29-1 to TRBJ1-1, with D unresolved. Trimming removed 3 bases at V and 2 bases at J, with 10 bases between. This CDR3 is 13 amino acids long. Germline V CDR1 and CDR2: SQVTM, ANQGSEA. The full variable domain, in which reference TRBV29-1 and TRBJ1-1 provide the parts outside the CDR3, is SAVISQKPSRDICQRGTSLTIQCQVDSQVTMMFWYRQQPGQSLTLIATANQGSEATYESGFVIDKFPISRPNLTFSTLTVSNMSPEDSSIYLCSVENSLNTEAFFGQGTRLTVV.

This chain links TRBV27 with TRBJ2-1; TRBD1 matches at 7 bases. V shed 3 bases and J 0 bases; nucleotides not matched to a gene: 2. The germline CDR1 and CDR2 sequences are MNHEY and SMNVEV (reference sequence). The CDR3 runs to 15 residues. In DNA, the CDR3 is TGTGCCAGCAGTTTCCGGACAGGCTCCTACAATGAGCAGTTCTTC. This sequence encodes CASSFRTGSYNEQFF.